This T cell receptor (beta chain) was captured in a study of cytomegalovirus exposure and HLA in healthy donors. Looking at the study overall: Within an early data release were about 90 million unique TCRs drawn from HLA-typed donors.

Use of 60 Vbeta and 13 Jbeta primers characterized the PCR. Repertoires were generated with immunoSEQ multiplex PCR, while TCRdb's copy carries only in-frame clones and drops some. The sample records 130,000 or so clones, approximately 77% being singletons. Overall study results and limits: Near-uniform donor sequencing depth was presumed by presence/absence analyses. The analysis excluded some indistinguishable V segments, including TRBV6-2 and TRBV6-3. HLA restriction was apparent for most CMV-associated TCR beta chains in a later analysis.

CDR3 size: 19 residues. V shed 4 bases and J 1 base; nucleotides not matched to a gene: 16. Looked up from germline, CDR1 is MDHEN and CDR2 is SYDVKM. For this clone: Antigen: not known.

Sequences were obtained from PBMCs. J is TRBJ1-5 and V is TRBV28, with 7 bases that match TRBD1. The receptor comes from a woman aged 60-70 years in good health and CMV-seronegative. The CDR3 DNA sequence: TGTGCCAGCAGTTCAACATTAGGACAGGAAAGTTGGAGCAATCAGCCCCAGCATTTT. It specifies CASSSTLGQESWSNQPQHF.